The present T cell receptor beta chain was sequenced within a study of blood T cell repertoires in COVID-19. Study at large: Italy, Spain and the United States were the sources of the convalescent and acute COVID-19 samples.

The CDR3 sequence is 15 residues long. Germline CDR1 reads SGHRS; CDR2 reads YFSETQ. Trimming cost V 3 bases and J 5 bases; bases outside gene matches: 8. Per the original data handling: Nucleated cell counts were estimated from reference gene primer amplification. Method: immunoSEQ multiplex PCR; TCRdb's copy keeps in-frame clones and lacks some. V and J calls and clone size are copied from that table; D and trimming were computed from the DNA. This table has approximately 170,000 clones, roughly four fifths appearing once. Followed longitudinally, the Seattle patients had been enrolled during active infection.

The sequencing sample was made of peripheral blood. The J gene is TRBJ2-5, the V gene TRBV5-1, with 9 bases aligning to TRBD1. The source is an older woman with COVID-19, enrolled during active disease. The CDR3: CASSYRTGEVETQYF. The DNA of the CDR3 is TGCGCCAGCAGCTACCGGACAGGGGAGGTGGAGACCCAGTACTTC. Complete variable domain (other parts from reference TRBV5-1 and TRBJ2-5): KAGVTQTPRYLIKTRGQQVTLSCSPISGHRSVSWYQQTPGQGLQFLFEYFSETQRNKGNFPGRFSGRQFSNSRSEMNVSTLELGDSALYLCASSYRTGEVETQYFGPGTRLLVL.